This T cell receptor (beta chain) was retrieved from a study of T cells after yellow fever vaccination. Broader study findings: After the booster, 96% of CD4 and about nine tenths of CD8 primary-response clones were re-detected.

The CDR3 is 14 amino acids. Trimming shortened V by 7 bases and J by 9 bases, and 18 bases separated the two germline ends. Germline CDR1 KGHDR, CDR2 SFDVKD. As TCR cDNA was made by 5'RACE template switching, a universal primer site and UMIs were added. TCRdb re-called the 5' RACE reads with MiXCR, one entry per CDR3 protein. The table records hundreds of thousands of distinct CDR3 sequences, 3.6% of them present only once. A few counts support this clonotype. Its target is not known. Sequenced material: PBMCs, taken on the day of the yellow fever booster vaccination. This chain connects TRBV24-1 to TRBJ2-1; D is perhaps TRBD1 (6 bases). This clonotype was obtained from a man between 18 and 29 years old who received the YFV17D yellow fever vaccine. The CDR3 region is CATRTNREQGEQFF. The CDR3 bases are TGTGCCACCAGAACAAACAGGGAGCAGGGTGAGCAGTTCTTC.